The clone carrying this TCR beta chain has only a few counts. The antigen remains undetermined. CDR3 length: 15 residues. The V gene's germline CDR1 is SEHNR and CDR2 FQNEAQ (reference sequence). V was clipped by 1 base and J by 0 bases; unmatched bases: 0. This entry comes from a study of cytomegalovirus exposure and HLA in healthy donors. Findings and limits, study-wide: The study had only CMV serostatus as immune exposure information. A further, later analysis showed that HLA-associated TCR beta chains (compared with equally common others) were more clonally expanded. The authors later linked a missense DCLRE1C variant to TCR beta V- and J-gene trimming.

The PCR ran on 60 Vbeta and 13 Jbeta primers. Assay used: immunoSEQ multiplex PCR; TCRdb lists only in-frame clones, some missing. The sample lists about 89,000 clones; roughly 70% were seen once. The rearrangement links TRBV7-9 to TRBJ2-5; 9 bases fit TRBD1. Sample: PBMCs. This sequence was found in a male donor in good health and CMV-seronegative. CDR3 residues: CASSLGTGDQETQYF. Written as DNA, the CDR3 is TGTGCCAGCAGCTTAGGGACAGGGGACCAAGAGACCCAGTACTTC.